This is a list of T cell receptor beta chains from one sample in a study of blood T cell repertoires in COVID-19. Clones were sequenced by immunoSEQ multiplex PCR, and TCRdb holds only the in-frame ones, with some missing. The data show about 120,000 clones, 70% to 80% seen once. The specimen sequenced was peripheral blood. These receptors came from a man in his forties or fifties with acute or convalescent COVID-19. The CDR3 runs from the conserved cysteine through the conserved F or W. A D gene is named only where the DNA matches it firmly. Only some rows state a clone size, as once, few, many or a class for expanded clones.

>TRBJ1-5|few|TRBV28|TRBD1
CASSLPGTGLFNQPQHF
TGTGCCAGCAGTTTGCCCGGGACAGGTTTATTCAATCAGCCCCAGCATTTT
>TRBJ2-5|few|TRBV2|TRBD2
CASSDNVAGGQETQYF
TGTGCCAGCAGTGATAACGTAGCGGGGGGGCAAGAGACCCAGTACTTC
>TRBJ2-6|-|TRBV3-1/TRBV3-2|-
CASSTGILSVGANVLTF
TGTGCCAGCAGCACAGGGATCCTCTCGGTGGGGGCCAACGTCCTGACTTTC
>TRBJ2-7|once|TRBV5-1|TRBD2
CASRLAGAGSYEQYF
TGCGCCAGCAGGCTAGCGGGAGCCGGATCCTACGAGCAGTACTTC
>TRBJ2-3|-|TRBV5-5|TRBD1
CASSWRRTGGLTDTQYF
TGTGCCAGCAGCTGGCGACGGACAGGGGGCCTCACAGATACGCAGTATTTT
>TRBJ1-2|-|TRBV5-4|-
CASSLLDFNYGYTF
TGTGCCAGCAGCTTGTTAGATTTTAACTATGGCTACACCTTC
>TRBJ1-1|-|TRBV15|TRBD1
CATSGRTGRLNTEAFF
TGTGCCACCAGCGGAAGGACAGGGCGGCTCAACACTGAAGCTTTCTTT
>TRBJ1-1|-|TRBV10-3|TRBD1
CAIGGTGGGGTEAFF
TGTGCCATCGGCGGGACAGGGGGCGGGGGGACTGAAGCTTTCTTT
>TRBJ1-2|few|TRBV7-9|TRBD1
CASSSLDRVLNYGYTF
TGTGCCAGCAGCTCGCTAGACAGGGTACTCAACTATGGCTACACCTTC
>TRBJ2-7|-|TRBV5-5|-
CASIPDRPSYEQYF
TGTGCCAGCATTCCCGACAGACCGTCCTACGAGCAGTACTTC
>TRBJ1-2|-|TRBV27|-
CASSVARAGGYTF
TGTGCCAGCAGTGTAGCTAGGGCGGGGGGCTACACCTTC
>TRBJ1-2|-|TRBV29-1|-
CSVRIGGNYGYTF
TGCAGCGTCCGGATTGGGGGGAACTATGGCTACACCTTC
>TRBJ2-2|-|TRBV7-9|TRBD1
CASSPMTGSTGELFF
TGTGCCAGCAGCCCCATGACAGGGTCCACCGGGGAGCTGTTTTTT
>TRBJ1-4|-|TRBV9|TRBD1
CASSVGQGDEKLFF
TGTGCCAGCAGCGTAGGACAGGGAGATGAAAAACTGTTTTTT
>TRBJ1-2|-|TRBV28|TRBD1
CASTTRDRLWYGYTF
TGTGCCAGCACAACGCGGGACAGGCTGTGGTATGGCTACACCTTC
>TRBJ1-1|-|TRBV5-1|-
CASTGLTEAFF
TGCGCCAGCACAGGACTCACTGAAGCTTTCTTT
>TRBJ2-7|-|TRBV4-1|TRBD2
CASSQPSGRGDEQYF
TGCGCCAGCAGCCAACCTAGCGGGAGAGGGGACGAGCAGTACTTC
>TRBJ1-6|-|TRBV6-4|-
CASIRTGGENSPLHF
TGTGCCAGCATCCGAACAGGCGGGGAAAATTCACCCCTCCACTTT
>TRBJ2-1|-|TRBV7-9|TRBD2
CASSLAGTSGTNRFF
TGTGCCAGCAGCTTAGCCGGGACTAGCGGGACAAATCGGTTCTTC
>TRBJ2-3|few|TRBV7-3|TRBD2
CASTSSGGDTQYF
TGTGCCAGCACCTCCAGCGGGGGAGATACGCAGTATTTT
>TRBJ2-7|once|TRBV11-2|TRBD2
CASSQSGLANYEQYF
TGTGCCAGCAGCCAGTCGGGACTAGCGAATTACGAGCAGTACTTC
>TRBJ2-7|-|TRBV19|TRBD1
CASSAGQGFDYEQYF
TGTGCCAGTAGTGCGGGACAGGGGTTTGACTACGAGCAGTACTTC
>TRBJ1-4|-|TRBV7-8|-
CASSYPDSLEKLFF
TGTGCCAGCAGCTATCCGGACAGTTTAGAAAAACTGTTTTTT
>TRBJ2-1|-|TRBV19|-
CASTGWGGQFF
TGTGCCAGTACTGGTTGGGGCGGGCAGTTCTTC
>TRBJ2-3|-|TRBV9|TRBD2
CASSVGAGPSTDTQYF
TGTGCCAGCAGCGTAGGAGCGGGGCCTAGCACAGATACGCAGTATTTT
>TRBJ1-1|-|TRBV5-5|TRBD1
CASSSQGDTEAFF
TGTGCCAGCAGCTCACAGGGGGACACTGAAGCTTTCTTT
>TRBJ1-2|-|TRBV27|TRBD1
CASSSFLLRGPGGYGYTF
TGTGCCAGCAGTTCCTTCCTCCTCAGGGGACCAGGGGGCTATGGCTACACCTTC
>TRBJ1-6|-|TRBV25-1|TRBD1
CASRGQDNSPLHF
TGTGCCAGCAGGGGACAGGATAATTCACCCCTCCACTTT
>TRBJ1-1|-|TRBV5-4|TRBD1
CASSRDRTLTEAFF
TGTGCCAGCAGCCGGGACAGGACCCTAACTGAAGCTTTCTTT
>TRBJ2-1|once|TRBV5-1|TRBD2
CASSLEFRGDNEQFF
TGCGCCAGCAGCTTGGAATTCCGGGGGGACAATGAGCAGTTCTTC
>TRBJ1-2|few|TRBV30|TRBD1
CAWSVPKGQGFSGYTF
TGTGCCTGGAGTGTACCGAAGGGACAGGGGTTCTCTGGCTACACCTTC
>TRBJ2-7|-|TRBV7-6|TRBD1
CASSPLYRGSSYEQYF
TGTGCCAGCAGCCCGTTATACAGGGGTTCATCCTACGAGCAGTACTTC
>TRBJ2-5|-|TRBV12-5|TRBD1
CASGSGQGEIETQYF
TGTGCTAGTGGTTCCGGACAGGGCGAGATAGAGACCCAGTACTTC
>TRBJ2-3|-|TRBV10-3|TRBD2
CAISTSGRATDTQYF
TGTGCCATCAGTACTAGCGGGAGGGCCACAGATACGCAGTATTTT
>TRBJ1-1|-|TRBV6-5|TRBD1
CASSYDTYRGSEAFF
TGTGCCAGCAGTTACGATACTTACAGGGGGTCTGAAGCTTTCTTT
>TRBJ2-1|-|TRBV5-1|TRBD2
CASRTSGGANEQFF
TGCGCCAGCAGGACTAGCGGGGGGGCCAATGAGCAGTTCTTC
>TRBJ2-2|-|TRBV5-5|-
CASSLNPGAGTGELFF
TGTGCCAGCAGCTTGAATCCTGGGGCAGGCACCGGGGAGCTGTTTTTT
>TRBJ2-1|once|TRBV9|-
CASSVEGGDTEQFF
TGTGCCAGCAGCGTAGAGGGGGGGGACACTGAGCAGTTCTTC
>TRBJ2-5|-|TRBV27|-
CASSLSGVWETQYF
TGTGCCAGCAGTTTGTCGGGGGTGTGGGAGACCCAGTACTTC
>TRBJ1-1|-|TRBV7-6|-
CASSLRGTEAFF
TGTGCCAGCAGCTTGCGGGGCACTGAAGCTTTCTTT
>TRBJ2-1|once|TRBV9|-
CASSPRPRGSSYNEQFF
TGTGCCAGCAGCCCTCGACCCCGGGGGAGCTCCTACAATGAGCAGTTCTTC